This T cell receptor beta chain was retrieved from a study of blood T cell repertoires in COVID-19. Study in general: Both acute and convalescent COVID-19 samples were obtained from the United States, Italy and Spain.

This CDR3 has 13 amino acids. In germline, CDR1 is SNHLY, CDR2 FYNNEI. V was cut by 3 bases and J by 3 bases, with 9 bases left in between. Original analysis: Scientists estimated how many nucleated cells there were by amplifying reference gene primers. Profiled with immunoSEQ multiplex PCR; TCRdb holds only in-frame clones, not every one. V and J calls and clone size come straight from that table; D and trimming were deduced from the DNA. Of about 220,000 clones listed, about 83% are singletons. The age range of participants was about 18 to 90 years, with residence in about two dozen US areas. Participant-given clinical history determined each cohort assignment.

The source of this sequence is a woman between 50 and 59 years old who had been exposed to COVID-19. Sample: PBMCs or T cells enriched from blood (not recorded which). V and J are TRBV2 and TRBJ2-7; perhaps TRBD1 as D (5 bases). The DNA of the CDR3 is TGTGCCAGCAGTGACGACAGTATCTACGAGCAGTACTTC. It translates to CASSDDSIYEQYF.